This is a list of T cell receptor beta chains from one sample in a study of OX40 agonist ivuxolimab in advanced cancers. Using immunoSEQ multiplex PCR, the repertoire was profiled, and TCRdb retains in-frame clones only, with some absent. This sample yields just over 50,000 clones, of which about 90% are seen a single time; about 3.7% belongs to the top ten. The sample was CD4+ or CD8+ T cells sorted from blood, taken in a trial of the OX40 agonist ivuxolimab. These receptor sequences come from an adult with an advanced solid tumor such as melanoma, head and neck, liver or kidney cancer. Each CDR3 is given with its conserved first and last residue. Where a row states a size, it is once, few, many or the class of an expanded clone; other rows omit it.

v_call | clone_size | cdr3_aa
TRBV9 | . | CASSVLGPGNEQFF
TRBV7-9 | . | CASSRTGELAEAFF
TRBV6-1 | . | CATSPGGANTGELFF
TRBV11-2 | . | CASSLKGNEQFF
TRBV5-1 | once | CASSSGHSYEQYF
TRBV7-3 | . | CASSKTLQETQYF
TRBV5-6 | . | CASSFGGPVDTQYF
TRBV19 | . | CASTPFSWTSGTTSTDTQYF
TRBV15 | . | CATSRGRAGALPYEQYF
TRBV7-9 | once | CASSLGGGGHNQPQHF
TRBV7-3 | . | CASSSGLGSPLHF
TRBV5-8 | . | CASSRGAGYNEQFF